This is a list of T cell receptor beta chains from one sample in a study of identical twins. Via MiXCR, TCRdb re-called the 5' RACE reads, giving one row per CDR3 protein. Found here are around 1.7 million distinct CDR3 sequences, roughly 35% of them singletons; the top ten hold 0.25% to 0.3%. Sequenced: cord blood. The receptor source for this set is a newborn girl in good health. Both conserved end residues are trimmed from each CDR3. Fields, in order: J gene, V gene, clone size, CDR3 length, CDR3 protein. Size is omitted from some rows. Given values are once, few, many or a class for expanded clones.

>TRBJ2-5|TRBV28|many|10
ASSSPLETQY
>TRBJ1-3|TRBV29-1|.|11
SVSRGVGNTIY
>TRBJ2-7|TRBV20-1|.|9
SARGLIEQY
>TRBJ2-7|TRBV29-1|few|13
SVRLERVSSYEQY
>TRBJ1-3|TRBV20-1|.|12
SAGDRGSGNTIY
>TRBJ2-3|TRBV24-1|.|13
ATIEERRGTDTQY
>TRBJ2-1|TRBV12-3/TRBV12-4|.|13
ASSPSGYYYNEQF
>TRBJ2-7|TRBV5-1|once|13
ASSASGASYNEQY
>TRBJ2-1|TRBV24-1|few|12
ATMGGKVYNEQF
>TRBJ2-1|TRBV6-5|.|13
ASRPRDSSMRVQF
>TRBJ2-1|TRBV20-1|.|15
SARDLRTSGPYNEQF
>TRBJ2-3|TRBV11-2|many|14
ASSLGSGRASDTQY
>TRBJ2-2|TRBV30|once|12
ARGKRGNTGELF
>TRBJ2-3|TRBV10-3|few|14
AISAGQGAHTDTQY
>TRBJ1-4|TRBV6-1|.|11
ASSNWDSRRRF
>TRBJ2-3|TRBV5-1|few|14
ASSRRTSRGTDTQY
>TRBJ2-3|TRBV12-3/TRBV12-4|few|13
ASSLASSGADTQY
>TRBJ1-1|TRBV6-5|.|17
ASSFDPRRRKLGGTEAF
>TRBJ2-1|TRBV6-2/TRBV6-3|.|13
ASSPVVAAYNEQF
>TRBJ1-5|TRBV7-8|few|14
ASSLAARDSNQPQH
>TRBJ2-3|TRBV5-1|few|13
ASLGGSSRTDTQY
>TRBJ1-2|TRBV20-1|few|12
SASISGSRYGYT
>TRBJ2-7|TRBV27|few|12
ASSFVGRLYEQY
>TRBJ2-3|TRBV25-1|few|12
ASSESLVADTQY
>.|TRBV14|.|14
ASSRLAGTLYNEQY
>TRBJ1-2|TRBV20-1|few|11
SARGGKNYGYT
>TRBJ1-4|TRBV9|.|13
ASSVAAINNEKLF
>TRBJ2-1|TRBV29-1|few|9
SVSGGELQF
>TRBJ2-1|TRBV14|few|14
ASSQLTSGFYGEQF
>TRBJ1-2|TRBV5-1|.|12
ASSVSGTDYGYT
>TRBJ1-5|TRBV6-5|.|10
ASSSPGEPQH
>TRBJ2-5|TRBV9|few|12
ASSVAGLGETQY
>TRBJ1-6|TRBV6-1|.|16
ASSESWQGAAYNSPLH
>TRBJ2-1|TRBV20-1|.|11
SAKLGGRNEQF
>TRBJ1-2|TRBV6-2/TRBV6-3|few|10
ASGVGSYGYT
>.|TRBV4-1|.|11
ASSPTEIYEQY
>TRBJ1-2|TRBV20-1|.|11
SAHSDREGGYT
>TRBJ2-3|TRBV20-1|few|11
SAPTSVEDTQY
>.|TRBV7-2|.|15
ASSFRRLAGGYNEQY
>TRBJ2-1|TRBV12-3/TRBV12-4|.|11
ASSRTGRNEQF
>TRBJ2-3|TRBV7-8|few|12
ARVRDRGADTQY
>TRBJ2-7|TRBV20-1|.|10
SALPPLYEQY
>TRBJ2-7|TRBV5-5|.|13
ASSFVYSSYNEQY
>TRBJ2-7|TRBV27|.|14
ASSLSLLAGLNEQY
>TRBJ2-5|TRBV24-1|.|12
ATSDPGQGREQY
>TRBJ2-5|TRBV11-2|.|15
ASSYDEQLAAQETQY
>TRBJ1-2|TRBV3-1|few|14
ASSQAIRIANYGYT
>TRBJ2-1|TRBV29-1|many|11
SVNRFFTNEQF
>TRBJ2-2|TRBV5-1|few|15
ASSSGTGLGNTGELF
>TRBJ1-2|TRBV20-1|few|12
SARAYRDNYGYT
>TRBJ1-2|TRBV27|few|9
ATTQGNGYT
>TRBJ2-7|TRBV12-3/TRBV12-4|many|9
ASSFLEEQY
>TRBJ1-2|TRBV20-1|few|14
SARDPRTSRHYGYT
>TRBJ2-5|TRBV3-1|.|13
ASSRGRATPNEQY